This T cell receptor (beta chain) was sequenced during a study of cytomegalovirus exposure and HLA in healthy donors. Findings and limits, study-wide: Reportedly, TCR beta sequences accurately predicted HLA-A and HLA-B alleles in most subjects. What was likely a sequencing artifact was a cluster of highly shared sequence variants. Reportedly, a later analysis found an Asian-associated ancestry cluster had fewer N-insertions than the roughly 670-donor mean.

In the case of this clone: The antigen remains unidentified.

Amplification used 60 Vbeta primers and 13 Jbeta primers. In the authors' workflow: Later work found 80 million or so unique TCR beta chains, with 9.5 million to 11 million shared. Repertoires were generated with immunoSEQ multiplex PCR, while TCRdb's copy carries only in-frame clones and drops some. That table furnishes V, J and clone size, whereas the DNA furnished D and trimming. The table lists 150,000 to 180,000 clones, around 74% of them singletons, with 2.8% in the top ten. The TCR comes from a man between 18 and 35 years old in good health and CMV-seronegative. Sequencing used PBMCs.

The CDR3, as DNA: TGCAGCGTTGATACCGGGACTAGCTACAATGAGCAGTTCTTC. This translates into CSVDTGTSYNEQFF. The chain has TRBV29-1 and TRBJ2-1, with 8 bases fitting TRBD2. Germline V gene lookup returns CDR1 SQVTM and CDR2 ANQGSEA. CDR3 length: 14 residues. V lost 3 bases to trimming and J lost 3 bases; unmatched junction nucleotides: 4.